Here is one T cell receptor (beta chain) with its context. Its antigen is currently unknown. This entry is derived from a study of CXCR3-negative and CXCR3-positive naive CD8 T cells. The study, taken as a whole, reports: TRB CDR3 hydrophobicity was greater in CXCR3-positive naive cells than in CXCR3-negative naive cells. With surface CD5 comparable between naive subsets, TCR strength was estimated using properties derived from the TRB CDR3.

The authors made the TRB cDNA libraries by 5' RACE using UMI labels. Reanalyzing the 5' RACE reads, TCRdb keeps one entry per CDR3 protein, without DNA. This table holds about 84,000 distinct CDR3 sequences. Germline V gene sequence: CDR1 MGHDK, CDR2 SYGVNS. The CDR3 is made up of 15 amino acids. This sequence joins TRBV25-1 and TRBJ1-1; TCRdb selects TRBD1, and the lack of DNA leaves this call unchecked. The TCR sequence derives from a human donor in good health. Some clones in this sample may be carry-over from other donors' samples. Sequencing input: naive CXCR3+ CD8+ T cells from blood. Sample subset: CD45RO-CCR7+CD27+CD95- naive CD8+ T cells expressing CXCR3 (TNR3+). The CDR3 is CASSPDREVNTEAFF.